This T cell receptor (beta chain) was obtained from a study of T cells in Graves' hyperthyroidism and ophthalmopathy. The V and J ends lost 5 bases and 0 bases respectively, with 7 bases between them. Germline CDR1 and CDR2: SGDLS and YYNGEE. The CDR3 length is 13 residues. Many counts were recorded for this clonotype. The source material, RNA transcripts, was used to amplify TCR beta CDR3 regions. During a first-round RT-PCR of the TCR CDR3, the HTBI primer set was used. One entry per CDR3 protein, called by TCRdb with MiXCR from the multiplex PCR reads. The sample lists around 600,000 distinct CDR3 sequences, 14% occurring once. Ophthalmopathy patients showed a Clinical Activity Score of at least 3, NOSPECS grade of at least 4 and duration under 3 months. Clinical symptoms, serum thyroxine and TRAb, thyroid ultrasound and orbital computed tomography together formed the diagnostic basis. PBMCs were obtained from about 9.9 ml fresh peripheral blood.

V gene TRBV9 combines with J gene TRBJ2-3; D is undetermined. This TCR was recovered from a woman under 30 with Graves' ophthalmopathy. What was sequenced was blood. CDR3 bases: TGTGCCAGCAGTGGAGCTAGCACAGATACGCAGTATTTT. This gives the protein CASSGASTDTQYF.